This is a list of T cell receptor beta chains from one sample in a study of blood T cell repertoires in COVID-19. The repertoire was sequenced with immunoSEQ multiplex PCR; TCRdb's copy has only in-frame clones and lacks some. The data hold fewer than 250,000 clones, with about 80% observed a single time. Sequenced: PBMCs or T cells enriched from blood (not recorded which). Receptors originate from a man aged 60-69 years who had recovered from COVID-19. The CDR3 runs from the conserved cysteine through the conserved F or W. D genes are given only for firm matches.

CASSLEGGGYTF,TGTGCCAGCAGCTTAGAAGGGGGCGGCTACACCTTC,TRBV7-9,TRBJ1-2,TRBD1
CASSLTGGSSGNTIYF,TGTGCCAGCAGTTTAACGGGGGGAAGCTCTGGAAACACCATATATTTT,TRBV27,TRBJ1-3,NA
CSASNRDRESSYNSPLHF,TGCAGTGCTAGTAACCGGGACAGGGAAAGCTCCTATAATTCACCCCTCCACTTT,TRBV20-1,TRBJ1-6,TRBD1
CASSLWQGHYEQYF,TGCGCCAGCAGCCTCTGGCAGGGTCACTACGAGCAGTACTTC,TRBV4-3,TRBJ2-7,NA
CASSLATRQGAVTEAFF,TGCGCCAGCAGCTTGGCAACCCGACAGGGGGCCGTCACTGAAGCTTTCTTT,TRBV5-1,TRBJ1-1,TRBD1
CASRRTGADEQYF,TGTGCCAGCAGAAGGACAGGGGCCGACGAGCAGTACTTC,TRBV12-3/TRBV12-4,TRBJ2-7,TRBD1
CASRRDSSYNSPLHF,TGTGCCAGCAGAAGGGACAGTTCCTATAATTCACCCCTCCACTTT,TRBV25-1,TRBJ1-6,TRBD1
CASSLGWLAQQETQYF,TGTGCCAGCAGCTTAGGGTGGCTAGCGCAACAAGAGACCCAGTACTTC,TRBV7-9,TRBJ2-5,NA
CASIGKGVGNQPQHF,TGTGCCAGTATAGGAAAGGGGGTTGGCAATCAGCCCCAGCATTTT,TRBV19,TRBJ1-5,NA
CATSETDNQPQHF,TGTGCCACCAGTGAAACAGACAATCAGCCCCAGCATTTT,TRBV24-1,TRBJ1-5,NA
CASSMVLAGTGELFF,TGTGCCAGTAGTATGGTGCTAGCGGGGACCGGGGAGCTGTTTTTT,TRBV19,TRBJ2-2,TRBD2
CASLSGQYFANTGELFF,TGTGCCAGCCTGAGTGGGCAATACTTCGCGAACACCGGGGAGCTGTTTTTT,TRBV7-8,TRBJ2-2,NA
CSALHETQYF,TGCAGTGCCTTACACGAGACCCAGTACTTC,TRBV20-1,TRBJ2-5,NA
CASSQDRTGQRAFF,TGCGCCAGCAGCCAAGATAGAACAGGGCAGAGGGCTTTCTTT,TRBV4-3,TRBJ1-1,NA
CSVGTDQETQYF,TGCAGCGTGGGGACAGACCAAGAGACCCAGTACTTC,TRBV29-1,TRBJ2-5,TRBD1
CASSQETGLEQFF,TGCGCCAGCAGCCAGGAGACAGGATTAGAGCAGTTCTTC,TRBV4-3,TRBJ2-1,NA
CASSLRQGTDTQYF,TGTGCCAGCAGTTTACGACAGGGCACAGATACGCAGTATTTT,TRBV28,TRBJ2-3,NA